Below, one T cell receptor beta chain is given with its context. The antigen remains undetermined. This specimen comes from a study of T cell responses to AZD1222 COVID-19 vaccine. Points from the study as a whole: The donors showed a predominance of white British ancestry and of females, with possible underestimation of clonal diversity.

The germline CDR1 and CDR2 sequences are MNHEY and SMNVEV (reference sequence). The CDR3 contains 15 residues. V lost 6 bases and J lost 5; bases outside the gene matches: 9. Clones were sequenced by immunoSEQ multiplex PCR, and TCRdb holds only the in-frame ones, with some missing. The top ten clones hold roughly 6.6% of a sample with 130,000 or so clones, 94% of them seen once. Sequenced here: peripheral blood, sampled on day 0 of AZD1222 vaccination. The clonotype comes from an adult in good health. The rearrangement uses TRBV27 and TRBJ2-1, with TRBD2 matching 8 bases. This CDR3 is CASRNLGTSDNEQFF. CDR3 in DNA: TGTGCCAGCAGGAACCTCGGGACTAGTGACAATGAGCAGTTCTTC.